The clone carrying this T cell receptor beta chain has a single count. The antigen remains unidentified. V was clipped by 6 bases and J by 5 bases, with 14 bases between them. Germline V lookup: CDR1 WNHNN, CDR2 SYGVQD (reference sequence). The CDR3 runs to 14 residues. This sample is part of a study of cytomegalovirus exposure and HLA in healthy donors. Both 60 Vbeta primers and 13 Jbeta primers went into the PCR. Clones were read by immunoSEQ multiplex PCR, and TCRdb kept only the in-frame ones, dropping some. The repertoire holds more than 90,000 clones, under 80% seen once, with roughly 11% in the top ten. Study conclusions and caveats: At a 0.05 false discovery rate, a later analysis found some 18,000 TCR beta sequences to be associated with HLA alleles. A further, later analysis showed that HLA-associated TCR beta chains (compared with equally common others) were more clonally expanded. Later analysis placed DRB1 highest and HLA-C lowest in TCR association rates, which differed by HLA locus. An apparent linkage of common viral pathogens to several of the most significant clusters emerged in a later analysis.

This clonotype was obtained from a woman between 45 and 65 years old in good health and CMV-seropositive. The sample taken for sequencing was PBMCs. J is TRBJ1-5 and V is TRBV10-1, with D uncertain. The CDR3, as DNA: TGCGCCAGCAGCGCCCGACGGGAGGATCAGCCCCAGCATTTT. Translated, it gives CASSARREDQPQHF.